The sequence of this T cell receptor beta chain was determined in a study of blood T cell repertoires in COVID-19. Study at large: Both acute and convalescent COVID-19 samples were obtained from the United States, Italy and Spain. T cells, B-cell-depleted T cells, or PBMCs supplied cDNA or gDNA.

The CDR3 length is 13 residues. V was shortened by 6 bases and J by 4 bases, with 12 bases between the two germline ends. Germline-derived CDR1 and CDR2 are WSHSY and SAAADI. Study processing details: Estimated nucleated cell counts came from reference gene primer amplification. Sequencing used immunoSEQ multiplex PCR; TCRdb keeps in-frame clones, though not all of them. The V and J calls and clone size were taken over from that table, and D and trimming were inferred from the DNA. The table includes some 200,000 clones, around 80% detected once. This clone was found once. This TCR derives from a middle-aged woman with acute or convalescent COVID-19. The chain combines TRBV10-2 with TRBJ1-2, with D possibly TRBD1 on 5 matching bases. The material sequenced was peripheral blood. The CDR3 DNA is TGCGCCAGCAGGACAGAGCCCGGCTATGGCTACACCTTC. This encodes CASRTEPGYGYTF.